Listed below are T cell receptor beta chains from one sample, sequenced in a study of T cells in Graves' hyperthyroidism and ophthalmopathy. TCRdb independently ran MiXCR on the multiplex PCR reads; one entry per CDR3 protein. This sample has around 500,000 distinct CDR3 sequences, with around 15% found just once. Sequenced sample: blood. Receptor source: a woman younger than 45 with Graves' ophthalmopathy. The CDR3 runs from the conserved cysteine through the conserved F or W. Fields, in order: V gene, clone size, J gene, D gene, CDR3 protein, CDR3 DNA. The D gene is left open where the match is weak. Size tells how often a clone was seen (once, few, many) or the class of an expanded clone, and some rows leave it out.

>TRBV14|-|TRBJ2-7|-
CASSQANDGFLQYF
TGTGCCAGCAGCCAAGCGAACGATGGGTTCCTGCAGTACTTC
>TRBV7-9|-|TRBJ2-1|-
CASSLEWKLYNEQFF
TGTGCCAGCAGCTTAGAATGGAAACTCTACAATGAGCAGTTCTTC
>TRBV6-2/TRBV6-3|-|TRBJ2-1|TRBD2
CASRAGGVLDEQFF
TGTGCCAGCCGGGCGGGGGGGGTGTTGGATGAGCAGTTCTTC
>TRBV7-2|many|TRBJ2-5|-
CASSSQGGETQYF
TGTGCCAGCAGCTCGCAGGGGGGAGAGACCCAGTACTTC
>TRBV7-2|many|TRBJ1-2|-
CASSSYREDGGYTF
TGTGCCAGCAGCTCTTACAGGGAGGACGGCGGCTACACCTTC
>TRBV29-1|few|TRBJ2-1|-
CSVVYDNEQFF
TGCAGCGTTGTTTATGACAATGAGCAGTTCTTC
>TRBV6-5|-|TRBJ1-2|TRBD1
CASSSLSTGNYGYTF
TGTGCCAGCAGTTCCCTCTCGACAGGGAACTATGGCTACACCTTC
>TRBV15|-|TRBJ2-7|-
CATSLQGREQYF
TGTGCCACCAGCCTCCAGGGGCGCGAGCAGTACTTC
>TRBV20-1|many|TRBJ2-7|-
CSARDPAVVPSYEQYF
TGCAGTGCTAGAGATCCGGCCGTGGTTCCTTCCTACGAGCAGTACTTC
>TRBV11-2|few|TRBJ2-3|-
CASSPGLPTQYF
TGTGCCAGCAGCCCGGGACTCCCTACGCAGTATTTT
>TRBV6-2/TRBV6-3|many|TRBJ2-1|TRBD2
CASRDRTSGSDEQFF
TGTGCCAGCAGGGATAGGACTAGCGGGAGTGATGAGCAGTTCTTC
>TRBV7-3|many|TRBJ2-2|TRBD1
CASRGTGDGELFF
TGTGCCAGCAGAGGTACAGGGGACGGGGAGCTGTTTTTT
>TRBV19|few|TRBJ2-1|-
CASSPGLGAGEQFF
TGTGCCAGTAGCCCGGGACTGGGGGCTGGTGAGCAGTTCTTC
>TRBV2|many|TRBJ2-7|TRBD2
CASRVGLARYEQYF
TGTGCCAGCAGGGTGGGACTAGCGAGGTACGAGCAGTACTTC
>TRBV5-1|few|TRBJ2-3|-
CASSRGSDLGSTDTQYF
TGCGCCAGCAGCCGAGGGTCGGACTTAGGAAGCACAGATACGCAGTATTTT
>TRBV20-1|-|TRBJ2-2|TRBD2
CSARPAGGPRELFF
TGCAGTGCCCGACCAGCGGGAGGGCCCCGGGAGCTGTTTTTT
>TRBV9|few|TRBJ2-3|TRBD1
CASRPTGGVTDTQYF
TGTGCCAGCAGACCTACAGGGGGTGTCACAGATACGCAGTATTTT
>TRBV19|-|TRBJ2-7|-
CASSIDRRVYEQYF
TGTGCCAGTAGTATCGACAGGAGGGTCTACGAGCAGTACTTC
>TRBV20-1|many|TRBJ1-5|-
CSAGASVNQPQHF
TGCAGTGCCGGCGCGTCTGTCAATCAGCCCCAGCATTTT
>TRBV7-9|many|TRBJ2-7|-
CASSSPRDSYEQYF
TGTGCCAGCAGCTCACCCCGGGATTCCTACGAGCAGTACTTC
>TRBV4-3|-|TRBJ2-7|-
CASSQDRDNSYEQYF
TGCGCCAGCAGCCAAGATCGGGACAACTCCTACGAGCAGTACTTC
>TRBV5-1|-|TRBJ1-3|-
CASSPRGALSGNTIYF
TGTGCCAGCAGCCCGAGGGGGGCCCTCTCTGGAAACACCATATATTTT
>TRBV28|many|TRBJ1-1|-
CASSGALTEAFF
TGTGCCAGCAGTGGGGCCCTCACTGAAGCTTTCTTT
>TRBV7-2|-|TRBJ2-3|TRBD2
CASSLGLAGGPSDTQYF
TGTGCCAGCAGCTTAGGTTTAGCGGGAGGGCCCTCAGATACGCAGTATTTT
>TRBV27|-|TRBJ2-5|TRBD2
CASILSLAAGVSGETQYF
TGTGCCAGCATTTTATCCCTCGCGGCGGGAGTTAGTGGAGAGACCCAGTACTTC
>TRBV20-1|-|TRBJ1-1|-
CSVSGPTNTEAFF
TGCAGTGTTAGTGGTCCCACGAACACTGAAGCTTTCTTT
>TRBV7-2|many|TRBJ2-2|-
CASTPTVSNTGELFF
TGTGCCAGCACCCCGACCGTATCGAACACCGGGGAGCTGTTTTTT
>TRBV6-2/TRBV6-3|many|TRBJ1-1|-
CASSHLIMNTEAFF
TGTGCCAGCAGCCACCTTATCATGAACACTGAAGCTTTCTTT
>TRBV18|few|TRBJ2-7|TRBD1
CASSTRTGTDEQYF
TGTGCCAGCTCAACCCGGACAGGGACCGACGAGCAGTACTTC
>TRBV4-1|-|TRBJ2-1|-
CASSQGAGSVEQFF
TGCGCCAGCAGCCAGGGGGCAGGGTCGGTGGAGCAGTTCTTC